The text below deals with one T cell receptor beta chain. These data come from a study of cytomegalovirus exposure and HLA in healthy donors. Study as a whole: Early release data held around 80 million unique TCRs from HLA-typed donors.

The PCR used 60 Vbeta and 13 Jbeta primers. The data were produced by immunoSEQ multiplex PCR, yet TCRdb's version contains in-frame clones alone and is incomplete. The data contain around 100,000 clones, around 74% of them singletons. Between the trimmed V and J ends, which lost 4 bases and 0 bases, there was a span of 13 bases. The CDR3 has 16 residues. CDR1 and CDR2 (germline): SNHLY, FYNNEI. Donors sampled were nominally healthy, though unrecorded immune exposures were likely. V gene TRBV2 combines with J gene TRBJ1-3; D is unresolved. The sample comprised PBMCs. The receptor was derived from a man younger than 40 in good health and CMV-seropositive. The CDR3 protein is CASSVEGPDSGNTIYF. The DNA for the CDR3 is TGTGCCAGCAGTGTGGAGGGTCCAGACTCTGGAAACACCATATATTTT.